This T cell receptor (beta chain) comes out of a study of blood T cells in healthy people across ages. Notes on the study in general: The long-lived group displayed more naive CD4+ cells, plus higher diversity, than the aged donors did.

The authors ran a second PCR of about 6 to 11 cycles using a sample-barcoded 5' primer and a J-beta primer mix. Each CDR3 protein is one row after TCRdb ran MiXCR on the 5' RACE reads. This table holds around 1,000,000 distinct CDR3 sequences, approximately 26% found once. In germline, CDR1 is DFQATT, CDR2 SNEGSKA (reference sequence). The CDR3 is made up of 16 amino acids. On this clonotype: Its antigen is as yet unknown.

The same sample was also studied in work on T cells of mothers and their children. In that study: Every mother supplied over 10 million TCR beta CDR3 reads and every child some 3 million.

The chain carries TRBV20-1 and TRBJ2-5, with 11 bases matching TRBD2. The J call may not be correct, given that the DNA end is closer to TRBJ2-1. The receptor comes from a girl aged 2-10 years in good health. Sequencing used blood. Here the CDR3 DNA reads TGCAGTGCTATTAGGCAGGGGACTAGCGGATACAATGAGCAGTTCTTC. It translates to CSAIRQGTSGYNEQFF.